The 8 T cell receptor beta chains listed next were all sequenced from one sample in a study of blood T cells in healthy people across ages. Sample-barcoded 5' priming and a J-beta primer mix drove a second PCR of about 7 to 12 cycles. A single record per CDR3 protein comes from TCRdb applying MiXCR to the 5' RACE reads. The table includes about 1.6 million distinct CDR3 sequences, around 36% detected once. The sample taken for sequencing was blood. These receptor sequences come from a woman aged 25-40 years in good health.

In its sample, this clonotype was seen a few times. The chain combines TRBV29-1 with TRBJ1-2, with unresolved D. V gave up 3 bases and J gave up 8 bases, with 16 bases separating them. The CDR3 has 13 amino acids. The germline CDR1 and CDR2 sequences are SQVTM and ANQGSEA. CDR3 sequence reads: CSVDFPGERGYTF. CDR3 nucleotide sequence: TGCAGCGTTGACTTTCCGGGCGAGCGGGGCTACACCTTC.

V is TRBV10-3 and J is TRBJ2-3; 9 bases are a match to TRBD1. V dropped 5 bases and J dropped 1; count of bases not matched to a gene: 7. CDR1 and CDR2 from the germline V gene are ENHRY and SYGVKD. The CDR3 has 16 residues. CDR3 DNA: TGTGCCATCAGTCCCGGGACAGGGCGAGGCACAGATACGCAGTATTTT. Translating gives CAISPGTGRGTDTQYF.

The chain employs TRBV6-1 and TRBJ1-6; TRBD1 might be the D (6 bases). Trimming took 1 base from V and 8 from J, leaving 12 bases between them. The germline V gene encodes CDR1 MNHNS and CDR2 SASEGT. There are 15 residues in the CDR3. The CDR3: CASSEVIQGYSPLHF. CDR3 bases: TGTGCCAGCAGTGAAGTGATTCAGGGGTATTCACCCCTCCACTTT.

The chain employs TRBV4-1 and TRBJ2-4, with 9 bases lining up with TRBD1. Losses at the gene ends were 0 bases for V and 13 bases for J; bases not matched to a gene: 16. CDR3 length: 17 amino acids. In germline, CDR1 is MGHRA, CDR2 YSYEKL. The CDR3 loop is CASSQELGDRVSREQYF. The CDR3 DNA is TGCGCCAGCAGCCAAGAATTGGGGGACAGGGTTTCACGGGAGCAGTACTTC.

The chain uses TRBV29-1 and TRBJ1-3; D gene ambiguous. The CDR3 extends over 14 amino acids. The V gene lost 4 bases and the J gene lost 0 bases, with 10 bases spanning the gap. Germline V CDR1 and CDR2: SQVTM, ANQGSEA. The CDR3 is CSVVGASSGNTIYF. The CDR3 DNA follows: TGCAGCGTTGTTGGAGCGAGCTCTGGAAACACCATATATTTT.

The chain employs TRBV6-1 and TRBJ1-6; 8 bases map to TRBD1. CDR3 length: 16 amino acids. Trimming at V came to 2 bases and at J to 4 bases, leaving 4 bases not matched to a gene. From germline, CDR1 is MNHNS and CDR2 SASEGT. The CDR3 region is CASSESRTGYNSPLHF. The CDR3 DNA sequence: TGTGCCAGCAGTGAATCCCGGACAGGGTATAATTCACCCCTCCACTTT.

In the case of this clonotype: It may be a read error: a sequence one base away is much more abundant. This chain connects TRBV5-4 to TRBJ2-5; D not certain. CDR1 is SGHNT, CDR2 YYREEE, per germline (reference sequence). CDR3 length: 14 amino acids. The germline V and J ends were trimmed by 6 bases and 2 bases, with 14 bases remaining between them. The chain's CDR3 is CASNSGGSQETQYF. The CDR3 bases are TGTGCCAGCAACTCGGGTGGGTCTCAAGAGACCCAGTACTTC.

The chain carries TRBV28 and TRBJ2-7; D unclear. Trimming pared 5 bases from V and 5 bases from J, leaving 16 bases between. The germline V gene encodes CDR1 MDHEN and CDR2 SYDVKM. This CDR3 region has 14 residues. CDR3 nucleotides: TGTGCCAGCAGTCCCCTGTGGAAGGTGCACGAGCAGTACTTC. The encoded protein is CASSPLWKVHEQYF.